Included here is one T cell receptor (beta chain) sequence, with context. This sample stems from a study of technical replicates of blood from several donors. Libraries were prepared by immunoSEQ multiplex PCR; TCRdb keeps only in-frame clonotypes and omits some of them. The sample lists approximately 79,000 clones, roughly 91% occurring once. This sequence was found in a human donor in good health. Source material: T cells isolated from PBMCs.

The CDR3 sequence is CASRSTGLGVTYEQYF. The CDR3 bases are TGCGCCAGCAGGTCTACGGGACTCGGTGTTACCTACGAGCAGTACTTC. V and J are TRBV5-1 and TRBJ2-7, with TRBD2 as a possible D gene (6 bases). CDR3 length equals 16 residues. Trimming took off 5 bases at V and 2 bases at J, with 20 bases between the two ends. Per germline, CDR1 SGHRS and CDR2 YFSETQ. Variable domain in full (rest from reference TRBV5-1 and TRBJ2-7): KAGVTQTPRYLIKTRGQQVTLSCSPISGHRSVSWYQQTPGQGLQFLFEYFSETQRNKGNFPGRFSGRQFSNSRSEMNVSTLELGDSALYLCASRSTGLGVTYEQYFGPGTRLTVT.